This TCR beta chain emerged from a study of PD-1 blockade in classical Hodgkin lymphoma (dated by TCRdb to about 2020). Context from the whole study: Nivolumab dosing was 3 mg/kg intravenously every 2 weeks, continuing until either disease progression or unacceptable toxicity. The study used TCR beta sequencing and CyTOF to define a peripheral blood immune signature of response to PD-1 blockade in classical Hodgkin lymphoma. Findings and caveats that apply to the study as a whole: Baseline TCR diversity was reported to be lower in newly diagnosed patients than in healthy donors, and even lower in relapsed/refractory patients. Patients starting nivolumab less than 1 year after ASCT had lower diversity and were excluded from later analyses to avoid confounding by immune reconstitution. Trial patients achieving complete response had baseline diversity similar to newly diagnosed patients, whereas partial responders and progressors had significantly lower diversity. By C4D1, a significant rise was seen in CD4+ TCR diversity but not in CD8+ TCR diversity (p=0.0027 vs p=0.16), and the rise was most apparent among complete responders (p=0.02). The study was restricted to a single clinical trial cohort, and the causes of repertoire differences, possibly disease activity or prior therapy, were left undefined.

The meaning of the sample's time point label: cycle 2 day 1 (C2D1) of nivolumab. All trial patients had relapsed after autologous stem cell transplantation, with cohorts A, B and C differing in prior brentuximab vedotin exposure. The trial cohort included 50 to 70 patients with relapsed/refractory classical Hodgkin lymphoma, and each patient had a best overall response of complete response, partial response or progressive disease. Single-agent nivolumab was administered to trial patients in the multi-cohort phase II CheckMate 205 trial. Best overall response was determined by an independent review committee according to the 2007 International Working Group response criteria. Trial PBMCs were obtained immediately prior to nivolumab initiation (C1D1) and on therapy at cycle 2 day 1 and cycle 4 day 1. Peripheral blood was collected in 8 mL Vacutainer Cell Preparation Tubes, from which PBMCs were isolated by centrifugation and then cryopreserved.

This clone was counted a few times. Its recognized antigen is unknown. No clone much larger than this one lies a single base away; base qualities are absent. Genomic DNA was extracted with the Qiagen DNeasy kit from unsorted PBMCs and from negatively selected CD4+ and CD8+ fractions. Amplification of TCR beta CDR3 regions was done by immunoSEQ multiplex PCR with primers that anneal to V and J segments. A synthetic immune receptor repertoire was used to minimize amplification bias, and any remaining bias was removed computationally after sequencing. Processing in the source paper ran as follows. Custom Python scripts were used to quantify repertoire diversity as the Shannon entropy index. Unsorted, CD4+ and CD8+ repertoires were examined separately, except in combined analyses, for which CD4+ and CD8+ sequences were merged in silico. Clonal expansion was defined as a frequency increase of at least 2-fold after treatment compared with C1D1, and clones undetected at baseline were assigned a pseudocount of 0.5. Clones with 0 or 1 copy at C1D1 were classified as singleton clones, and clones with 2 or more copies were classified as non-singleton clones. Clones expanded in unsorted samples were annotated as CD4+, CD8+ or unknown by matching protein sequences in sorted samples from the same patient. Wilcoxon tests were applied to paired samples to test diversity changes from C1D1 to C4D1. Here the immuneACCESS table is served through TCRdb, limited to in-frame sequences with V and J called. Missing clones are a known gap in these copies; in checked studies unresolved V genes cover under half, and the rest lacks a known reason. V and J calls and clone size are copied from that table; D and trimming were computed from the DNA. The sample contains around 23,000 clones, roughly 75% of them found a single time. The ten largest clones add up to 17% of the sample.

From the cysteine up to the phenylalanine, the CDR3 has a length of 13 residues. Kept here is only the CDR3 DNA, which spans 39 bases and is read in frame from base 1. CDR1 and CDR2 are read off the germline V gene as SGHTA and FQGNSA. At the junction V is shortened by 2 bases and J by 7 bases, with 9 bases in between. The TCR originated in a human donor with classical Hodgkin lymphoma. The chain is assembled from TRBV7-2 and TRBJ1-5, with no D gene named confidently. The starting material was peripheral blood mononuclear cells (PBMCs), obtained before the second cycle of nivolumab. The CDR3 loop reads CASSLTSEQPQHF. The sequenced DNA: TGTGCCAGCAGCTTAACTTCCGAGCAGCCCCAGCATTTT.